The 4 T cell receptor beta chains presented below share a single source sample, sequenced in a study of identical twins (dated by TCRdb to 2016 to 2018). Library method: 5' RACE. Sequenced using an Illumina HiSeq 2000. The raw public reads went through TCRdb reprocessing: fastp at Q25, MiXCR clone calling, in-frame beta chains kept. Entries that share a CDR3 protein sequence are merged under the most common genes and DNA. Within this sample are 1.5 million to 2 million distinct CDR3 sequences, with about 32% of them counted one time only. The ten most abundant clones make up around 0.25% of the sample. Sequencing was performed on cord blood. The receptors here all came from a newborn girl in good health.

This clonotype was observed a handful of times. The CDR3 DNA reads TGTGCCAGCAGTTTAAGTAGCGACGGATACGAGCAGTACTTC. Translating it yields CASSLSSDGYEQYF. The chain employs TRBV27 and TRBJ2-7; D may be TRBD2 (5 bases). The germline CDR1 and CDR2 sequences are MNHEY and SMNVEV (reference sequence). This CDR3 has 14 amino acids. Trimming shortened V by 2 bases and J by 4 bases, and 12 bases separated the two germline ends.

This chain links TRBV20-1 with TRBJ2-7; 7 bases line up with TRBD2. The CDR3 sequence is 15 residues long. Per germline, CDR1 DFQATT and CDR2 SNEGSKA (reference sequence). After removal of 2 bases from V and 7 bases from J, the junction contained 14 bases not matched to a gene. The CDR3 loop is CSARRLAGANNEQYF. The CDR3 DNA reads as TGCAGTGCTAGACGGCTTGCGGGAGCGAACAATGAGCAGTACTTC.

The chain carries TRBV20-1 and TRBJ2-3; 8 bases agree with TRBD2. This CDR3 comprises 15 residues. Looked up from germline, CDR1 is DFQATT and CDR2 is SNEGSKA (reference sequence). With 0 bases clipped from V and 6 bases from J, the junction kept 8 bases outside the gene matches. The CDR3 protein is CSARDRGGLLDTQYF. DNA of the CDR3: TGCAGTGCTAGAGATCGGGGGGGCCTGCTCGATACGCAGTATTTT.

The chain is built from TRBV28 and TRBJ1-4, with D maybe TRBD1 (5 bases). The germline gives CDR1 MDHEN, CDR2 SYDVKM. The V end was cut by 5 bases, the J end by 8 bases, with 15 bases between. The length of the CDR3 is 14 residues. CDR3 residues: CASSVGGVREKLFF. CDR3 in DNA: TGTGCCAGCAGTGTGGGGGGAGTGCGGGAAAAACTGTTTTTT. Full variable domain (rest looked up from reference TRBV28 and TRBJ1-4): DVKVTQSSRYLVKRTGEKVFLECVQDMDHENMFWYRQDPGLGLRLIYFSYDVKMKEKGDIPEGYSVSREKKERFSLILESASTNQTSMYLCASSVGGVREKLFFGSGTQLSVL.